These 3 T cell receptor beta chains originate from one sample sequenced in a study of blood T cell repertoires in COVID-19. Assay used: immunoSEQ multiplex PCR; TCRdb lists only in-frame clones, some missing. Of some 300,000 clones in the sample, 75% to 90% were seen once. Sequenced input: peripheral blood. The source is a woman in her 70s with COVID-19, enrolled during active disease.

The chain employs TRBV6-6 and TRBJ1-2; TRBD1 agrees at 7 bases. V lost 6 bases and J lost 6; bases outside the gene matches: 7. Looked up from germline, CDR1 is MNHNY and CDR2 is SVGAGI (reference sequence). The CDR3 runs to 13 residues. CDR3 loop: CASRIQGSHGYTF. The CDR3 nucleotides are TGTGCCAGCAGGATACAGGGGTCCCATGGCTACACCTTC.

The rearrangement joins TRBV6-5 to TRBJ2-1; 7 nucleotides match TRBD2. The CDR3 sequence is 15 residues long. The germline gives CDR1 MNHEY, CDR2 SVGAGI. V shed 8 bases and J 0 bases; nucleotides not matched to a gene: 7. CDR3 sequence reads: CASYPAGSSYNEQFF. CDR3 nucleotide sequence: TGTGCCAGCTACCCAGCGGGAAGCTCCTACAATGAGCAGTTCTTC.

V gene TRBV19 combines with J gene TRBJ1-1, with TRBD1 matching over 10 bases. Germline loops: CDR1 LNHDA, CDR2 SQIVND (reference sequence). The CDR3 extends over 16 amino acids. J gave up 3 bases and V 4 bases, and 8 bases lay outside the gene matches. The CDR3 loop is CASSTPGQGLDTEAFF. The CDR3 nucleotides are TGTGCCAGTAGTACACCGGGACAGGGGTTGGACACTGAAGCTTTCTTT.